This TCR beta chain was captured by sequencing in a study of T cell repertoires in cytomegalovirus infection. Background on the study: Public TCR beta signature analysis indicated the presence of both CMV infection and matching HLA type.

A single record per CDR3 protein comes from TCRdb applying MiXCR to the reads. The sample shows around 210,000 distinct CDR3 sequences, around 6.4% of them seen only once. CDR3 length equals 14 residues. Trimming stripped 0 bases from V and 8 bases from J, with 12 bases between. Germline V gene data show CDR1 as SGHNT and CDR2 as YYREEE (reference sequence). Study conclusions and caveats: Accumulated public TCR beta family frequency recognized individuals carrying CMV together with the relevant HLA.

The table lists this clonotype with a count of one. What it recognizes is unknown. The sequence was obtained from a human donor in good health (CMV status not recorded). Some clones in this sample may be carry-over from other donors' samples. The chain uses TRBV5-4 and TRBJ2-1; the D gene is possibly TRBD1 (6 bases). Sequencing was carried out using PBMCs. CDR3 sequence (DNA): TGTGCCAGCAGCTTGGCCTCAGGGGAAGATGAGCAGTTCTTC. Its translation is CASSLASGEDEQFF.